This TCR beta chain stems from a study of T cells in Graves' hyperthyroidism and ophthalmopathy. Whole-study results and caveats: By a 13 V-J model, ophthalmopathy was set apart from stable hyperthyroidism.

V trimming: 1 base; J trimming: 0 bases; junction bases outside the gene matches: 9. The CDR3 is made up of 19 amino acids. The germline gives CDR1 SEHNR, CDR2 FQNEAQ (reference sequence). Researchers took RNA transcripts and amplified the TCR beta CDR3 regions from them. Using the HTBI primer set, a first-round RT-PCR was run on the TCR CDR3. Each CDR3 protein is one row after TCRdb ran MiXCR on the multiplex PCR reads. Here the sample spans hundreds of thousands of distinct CDR3 sequences, more than 15% being singletons. Remarks on this clonotype: Its antigen is as yet unknown.

The rearrangement joins TRBV7-9 to TRBJ2-5; 12 bases map to TRBD2. The sequence was collected from a woman in her late teens or twenties with Graves' hyperthyroidism. Sequences were obtained from blood. This chain's CDR3 is CASSLGLAGVSGDQETQYF. In DNA form, the CDR3 reads TGTGCCAGCAGCTTAGGACTAGCGGGAGTTTCTGGGGACCAAGAGACCCAGTACTTC.